These 13 T cell receptor beta chains were sequenced from one sample in a study of T cell responses to AZD1222 COVID-19 vaccine. Assay used: immunoSEQ multiplex PCR; TCRdb lists only in-frame clones, some missing. The sample has some 150,000 clones, under 95% seen once. The material was peripheral blood, obtained on day 0 of AZD1222 vaccination. These receptors were obtained from an adult in good health.

The V and J genes are TRBV5-8 and TRBJ2-7; 9 nucleotides line up with TRBD1. Germline V gene data show CDR1 as SGHTS and CDR2 as YDEGEE. V lost 4 bases to trimming and J lost 6 bases; unmatched junction nucleotides: 5. This CDR3 is 13 amino acids long. For the CDR3, the DNA is TGTGCCAGCAGCCCGGACAGGGGCCTCGAGCAGTACTTC. This gives the protein CASSPDRGLEQYF.

J is TRBJ1-2 and V is TRBV20-1; D unresolved. The V and J ends lost 5 bases and 6 bases respectively, with 7 bases between them. The CDR3 covers 10 residues. CDR1 and CDR2 (germline): DFQATT, SNEGSKA (reference sequence). This CDR3 is CSAQRDGYTF. DNA of the CDR3: TGCAGTGCTCAGAGGGATGGCTACACCTTC.

J is TRBJ1-1 and V is TRBV28; D perhaps matches TRBD1 (6 bases). CDR1 and CDR2 from the germline V gene are MDHEN and SYDVKM. The CDR3 spans 13 residues. V shed 5 bases and J shed 5 bases, with 12 bases lying between them. The CDR3 sequence is CASSLYRVTEAFF. CDR3 DNA sequence: TGTGCCAGCAGTCTTTACAGGGTTACTGAAGCTTTCTTT.

The chain employs TRBV4-2 and TRBJ1-3; 7 bases are a match to TRBD1. The J segment lost 3 bases and the V segment lost 5 bases, leaving 4 bases of the junction unmatched. CDR1 is LGHNA and CDR2 is YNFKEQ in the germline V gene. This CDR3 is 14 amino acids long. The CDR3 sequence is CASSVGTVGNTIYF. CDR3 nucleotide sequence: TGTGCCAGCAGCGTCGGGACAGTTGGAAACACCATATATTTT.

This chain connects TRBV12-5 to TRBJ2-3; 13 nucleotides agree with TRBD2. Trimming took 1 base from V and 1 from J; bases not matched to a gene: 11. This CDR3 is 20 amino acids long. Germline V gives CDR1 LGHNT, CDR2 FRNRAP. The CDR3 sequence is CASGLAITSGRAVGTDTQYF. The CDR3 nucleotides read TGTGCTAGTGGTTTGGCAATCACTAGCGGGAGGGCCGTGGGCACAGATACGCAGTATTTT. The whole variable domain, filled in from reference TRBV12-5 and TRBJ2-3, reads DARVTQTPRHKVTEMGQEVTMRCQPILGHNTVFWYRQTMMQGLELLAYFRNRAPLDDSGMPKDRFSAEMPDATLATLKIQPSEPRDSAVYFCASGLAITSGRAVGTDTQYFGPGTRLTVL.

The gene calls are TRBV19 and TRBJ2-1, with D possibly matching TRBD1 (5 bases). The CDR3 runs to 13 residues. Trimming removed 1 base at V and 9 bases at J, with 10 bases between. Germline-derived CDR1 and CDR2 are LNHDA and SQIVND (reference sequence). The CDR3: CASSIGSTGEQFF. Written as DNA, the CDR3 is TGTGCCAGTAGTATAGGGTCAACAGGTGAGCAGTTCTTC.

This rearrangement joins TRBV27 to TRBJ2-7; D could derive from TRBD1 or TRBD2 (6 bases each). The CDR3 totals 15 residues. V dropped 0 bases and J dropped 4 bases, with 13 bases sitting between them. Germline CDR1 reads MNHEY; CDR2 reads SMNVEV (reference sequence). CDR3 residues: CASSLSGGRGYEQYF. CDR3 DNA: TGTGCCAGCAGTTTATCAGGGGGGAGAGGGTACGAGCAGTACTTC.

The rearrangement uses TRBV29-1 and TRBJ1-2; D is perhaps TRBD1 (6 bases). With 5 bases removed from V and 6 bases from J, the gap between germline ends came to 10 bases. The CDR3 contains 11 residues. The germline V gene encodes CDR1 SQVTM and CDR2 ANQGSEA. Written as DNA, the CDR3 is TGCAGCGTTATACAGGGACATGGCTACACCTTC. As protein: CSVIQGHGYTF. Using reference TRBV29-1 and TRBJ1-2 for the parts outside the CDR3, the full variable domain is SAVISQKPSRDICQRGTSLTIQCQVDSQVTMMFWYRQQPGQSLTLIATANQGSEATYESGFVIDKFPISRPNLTFSTLTVSNMSPEDSSIYLCSVIQGHGYTFGSGTRLTVV.

This clone has just a few counts. This sequence joins TRBV10-3 and TRBJ1-1; no reliable D call. Trimming left V 2 bases short and J 5 bases short, with 9 bases between. The CDR3 runs 13 residues. CDR1 is ENHRY and CDR2 is SYGVKD in the germline V gene. The DNA for the CDR3 is TGTGCCATCAGTGAGGGGAAAAATACTGAAGCTTTCTTT. Its protein is CAISEGKNTEAFF.

The chain carries TRBV21-1 and TRBJ2-5; the DNA was not compared with TRBD2, the D call given in the table. TRBV21-1 is a pseudogene. The CDR3 covers 16 residues. This CDR3 reads CASSKPQRDDQETQYF. The CDR3 DNA sequence: TGTGCCAGCAGCAAACCCCAGCGGGACGACCAAGAGACCCAGTACTTC.

The genes are TRBV9 and TRBJ2-5; unclear D gene. The V and J ends lost 0 bases and 2 bases respectively, with 11 bases between them. Germline CDR1 reads SGDLS; CDR2 reads YYNGEE. CDR3 size: 15 residues. CDR3 nucleotides: TGTGCCAGCAGCGTAGGCACAAACCCGCAAGAGACCCAGTACTTC. It codes for CASSVGTNPQETQYF.

The chain has TRBV28 and TRBJ1-2; D is uncertain. This CDR3 contains 14 residues. V was shortened by 3 bases and J by 5 bases, with 13 bases between the two germline ends. CDR1 is MDHEN and CDR2 is SYDVKM in the germline V gene. Written as DNA, the CDR3 is TGTGCCAGCAGTTTGCCGGGGTCGGGATATGGCTACACCTTC. It translates to CASSLPGSGYGYTF.

The CDR3 DNA follows: TGTGCCAGCAGCTTAGGCTGGGGACAGGGGGCCGGGGAGACCCAGTACTTC. It specifies CASSLGWGQGAGETQYF. The genes are TRBV7-2 and TRBJ2-5; TRBD1 matches at 12 bases. The CDR3 covers 17 residues. CDR1 and CDR2 (germline): SGHTA, FQGNSA. V shed 1 base, J shed 5 bases, and the junction held 8 bases outside the gene matches.